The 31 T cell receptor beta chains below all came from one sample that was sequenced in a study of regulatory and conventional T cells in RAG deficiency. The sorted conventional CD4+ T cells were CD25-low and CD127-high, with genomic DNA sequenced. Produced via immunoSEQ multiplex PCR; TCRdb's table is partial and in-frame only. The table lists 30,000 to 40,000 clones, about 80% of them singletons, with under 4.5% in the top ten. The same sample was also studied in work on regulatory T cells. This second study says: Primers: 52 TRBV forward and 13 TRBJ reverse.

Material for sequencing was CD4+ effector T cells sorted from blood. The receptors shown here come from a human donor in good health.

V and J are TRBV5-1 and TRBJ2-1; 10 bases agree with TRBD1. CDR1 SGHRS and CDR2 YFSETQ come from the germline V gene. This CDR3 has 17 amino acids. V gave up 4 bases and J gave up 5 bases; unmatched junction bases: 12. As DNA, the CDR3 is TGCGCCAGCAGCGCTGAACCGGGACAGGGGACAGACAATGAGCAGTTCTTC. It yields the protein CASSAEPGQGTDNEQFF.

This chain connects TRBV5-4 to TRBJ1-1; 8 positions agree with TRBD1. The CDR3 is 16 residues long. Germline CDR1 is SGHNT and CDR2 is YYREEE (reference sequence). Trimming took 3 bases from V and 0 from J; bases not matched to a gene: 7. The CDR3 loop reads CASSSFGQGMNTEAFF. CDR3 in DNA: TGTGCCAGCAGCTCGTTCGGACAGGGAATGAACACTGAAGCTTTCTTT.

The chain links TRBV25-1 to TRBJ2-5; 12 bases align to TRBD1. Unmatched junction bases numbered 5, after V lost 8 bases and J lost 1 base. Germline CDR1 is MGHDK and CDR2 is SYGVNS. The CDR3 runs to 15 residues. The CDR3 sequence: CASRRDRGLQETQYF. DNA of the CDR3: TGTGCCAGCCGCCGGGACAGGGGGCTCCAAGAGACCCAGTACTTC.

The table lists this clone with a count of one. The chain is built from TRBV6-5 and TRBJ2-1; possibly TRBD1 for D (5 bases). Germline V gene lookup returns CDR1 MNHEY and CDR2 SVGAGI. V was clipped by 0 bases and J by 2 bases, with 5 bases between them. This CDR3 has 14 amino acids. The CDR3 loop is CASSYSDTYNEQFF. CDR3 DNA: TGTGCCAGCAGTTACTCGGACACCTACAATGAGCAGTTCTTC.

CDR3 residues: CASSEGQAEAFF. Written as DNA, the CDR3 is TGTGCCAGCAGTGAAGGCCAGGCTGAAGCTTTCTTT. V and J are TRBV6-1 and TRBJ1-1, with D hard to call. Per the germline V gene, CDR1 is MNHNS and CDR2 is SASEGT. This CDR3 region has 12 residues. V was trimmed by 1 base and J by 6 bases, leaving 6 bases between them.

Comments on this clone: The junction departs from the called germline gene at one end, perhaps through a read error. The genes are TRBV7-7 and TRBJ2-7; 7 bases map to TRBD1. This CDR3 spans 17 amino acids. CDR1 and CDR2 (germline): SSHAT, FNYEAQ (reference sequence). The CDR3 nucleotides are TGTGCTAGCAGCCGCACAACTCAGTACAGGGGCTCCTACGAGCAGTACTTC. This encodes CASSRTTQYRGSYEQYF.

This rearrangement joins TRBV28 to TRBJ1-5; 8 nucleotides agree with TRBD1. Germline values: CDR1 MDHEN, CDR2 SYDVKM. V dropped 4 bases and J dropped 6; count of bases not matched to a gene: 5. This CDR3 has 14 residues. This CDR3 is CASSSRTGTQPQHF. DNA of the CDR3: TGTGCCAGCAGTTCCCGGACAGGGACTCAGCCCCAGCATTTT. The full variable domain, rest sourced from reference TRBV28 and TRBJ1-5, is DVKVTQSSRYLVKRTGEKVFLECVQDMDHENMFWYRQDPGLGLRLIYFSYDVKMKEKGDIPEGYSVSREKKERFSLILESASTNQTSMYLCASSSRTGTQPQHFGDGTRLSIL.

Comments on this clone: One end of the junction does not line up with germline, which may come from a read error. The CDR3 DNA is TGTACCTGGAGTGTACGGGGGATTCAGCCCCAGCATTTT. Its translation: CTWSVRGIQPQHF. The V and J genes are TRBV30 and TRBJ1-5, with D possibly being TRBD1 (5 bases). This CDR3 is built from 13 residues. CDR1 and CDR2 (germline): GTSNPN, SVGIG (reference sequence).

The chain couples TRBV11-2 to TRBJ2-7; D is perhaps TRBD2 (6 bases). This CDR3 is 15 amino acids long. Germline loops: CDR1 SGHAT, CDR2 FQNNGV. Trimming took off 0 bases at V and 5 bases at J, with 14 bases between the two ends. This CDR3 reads CASSLDRGIWDEQYF. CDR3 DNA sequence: TGTGCCAGCAGCTTAGATCGGGGGATTTGGGACGAGCAGTACTTC.

The CDR3 DNA is TGTGCCAGCAGGATTCAGGGGAGCACTGAAGCTTTCTTT. Amino acid sequence: CASRIQGSTEAFF. This chain connects TRBV6-1 to TRBJ1-1, with D possibly TRBD1 on 6 matching bases. There are 13 residues in the CDR3. Deletions cut 6 bases from V and 4 bases from J, with 12 bases between. Germline V gene sequence: CDR1 MNHNS, CDR2 SASEGT.

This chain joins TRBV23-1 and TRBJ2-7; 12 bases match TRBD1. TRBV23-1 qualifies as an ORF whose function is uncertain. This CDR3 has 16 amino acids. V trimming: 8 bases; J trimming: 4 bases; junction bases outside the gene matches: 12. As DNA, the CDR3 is TGCGCCAGCGAGTCCCGGGACAGGGGGCCTGGATACGAGCAGTACTTC. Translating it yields CASESRDRGPGYEQYF.

CDR3 sequence (DNA): TGTGCCAGCAGTTACGGGGGGAGTGTTGAAGCTTTCTTT. This translates into CASSYGGSVEAFF. This chain links TRBV6-5 with TRBJ1-1, with TRBD1 as a possible D gene (5 bases). The CDR3 covers 13 residues. CDR1 and CDR2 from the germline V gene are MNHEY and SVGAGI. Trimming took 2 bases from V and 7 from J, leaving 11 bases between them.

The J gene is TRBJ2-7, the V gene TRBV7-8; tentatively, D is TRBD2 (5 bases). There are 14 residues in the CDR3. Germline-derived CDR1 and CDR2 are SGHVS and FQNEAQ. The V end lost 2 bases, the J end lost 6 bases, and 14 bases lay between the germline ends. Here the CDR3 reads CASSLMRERAEQYF. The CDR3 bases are TGTGCCAGCAGCTTAATGAGGGAGAGGGCCGAGCAGTACTTC.

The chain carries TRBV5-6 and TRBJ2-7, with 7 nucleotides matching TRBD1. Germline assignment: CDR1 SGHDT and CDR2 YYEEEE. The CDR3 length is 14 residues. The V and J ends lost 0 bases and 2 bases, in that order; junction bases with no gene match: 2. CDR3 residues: CASSLVQGTYEQYF. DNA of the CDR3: TGTGCCAGCAGCTTGGTACAGGGGACCTACGAGCAGTACTTC.

The DNA for the CDR3 is TGTGCCAGCAGCGGGGACAGACTTTATCAGCCCCAGCATTTT. This gives the protein CASSGDRLYQPQHF. The chain is built from TRBV2 and TRBJ1-5; 7 bases align to TRBD1. The length of the CDR3 is 14 residues. Germline CDR1 and CDR2: SNHLY and FYNNEI. The ends lost 6 bases at V and 5 bases at J; junction bases unmatched: 7.

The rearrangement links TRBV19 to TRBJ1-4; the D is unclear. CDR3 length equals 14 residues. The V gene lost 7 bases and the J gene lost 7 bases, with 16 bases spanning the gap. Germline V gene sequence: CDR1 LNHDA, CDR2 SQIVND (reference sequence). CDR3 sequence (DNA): TGTGCCAGTACCACCGGGCCTAGAGGTGAAAAACTGTTTTTT. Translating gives CASTTGPRGEKLFF.

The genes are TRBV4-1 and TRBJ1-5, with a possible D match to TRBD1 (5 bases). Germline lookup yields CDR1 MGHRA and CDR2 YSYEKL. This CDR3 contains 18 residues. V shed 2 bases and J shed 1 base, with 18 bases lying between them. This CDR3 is CASSQLPRVKGSNQPQHF. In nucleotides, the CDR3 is TGCGCCAGCAGCCAACTACCCAGGGTGAAGGGGAGCAATCAGCCCCAGCATTTT.

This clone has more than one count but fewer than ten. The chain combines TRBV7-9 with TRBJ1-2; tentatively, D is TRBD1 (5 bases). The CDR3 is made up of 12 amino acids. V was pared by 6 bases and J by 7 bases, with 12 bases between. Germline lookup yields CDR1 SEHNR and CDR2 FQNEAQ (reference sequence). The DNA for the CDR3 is TGTGCCAGCAGTGGGGACTTGTCTGGCTACACCTTC. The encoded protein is CASSGDLSGYTF.

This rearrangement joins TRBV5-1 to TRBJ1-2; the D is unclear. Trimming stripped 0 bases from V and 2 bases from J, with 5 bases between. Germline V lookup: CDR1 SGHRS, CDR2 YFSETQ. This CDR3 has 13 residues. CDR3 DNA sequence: TGCGCCAGCAGCTTGGCCAGGAACTATGGCTACACCTTC. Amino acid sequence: CASSLARNYGYTF. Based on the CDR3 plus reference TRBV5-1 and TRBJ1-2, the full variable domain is KAGVTQTPRYLIKTRGQQVTLSCSPISGHRSVSWYQQTPGQGLQFLFEYFSETQRNKGNFPGRFSGRQFSNSRSEMNVSTLELGDSALYLCASSLARNYGYTFGSGTRLTVV.

In DNA form, the CDR3 reads TGCGCCAGCAGCTCCGGGACTAGCGGGACCACAGATACGCAGTATTTT. Its translation: CASSSGTSGTTDTQYF. The genes are TRBV5-1 and TRBJ2-3; TRBD2 agrees at 13 bases. The junction had 3 bases not matched to a gene; V was cut back by 3 bases and J by 2 bases. The length of the CDR3 is 16 residues. Looked up from germline, CDR1 is SGHRS and CDR2 is YFSETQ.

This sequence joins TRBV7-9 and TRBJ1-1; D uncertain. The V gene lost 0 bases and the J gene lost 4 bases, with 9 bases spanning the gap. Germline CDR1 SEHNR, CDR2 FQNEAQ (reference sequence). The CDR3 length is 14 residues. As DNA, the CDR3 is TGTGCCAGCAGCTTAGCCCGGGTGGGCACTGAAGCTTTCTTT. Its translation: CASSLARVGTEAFF.

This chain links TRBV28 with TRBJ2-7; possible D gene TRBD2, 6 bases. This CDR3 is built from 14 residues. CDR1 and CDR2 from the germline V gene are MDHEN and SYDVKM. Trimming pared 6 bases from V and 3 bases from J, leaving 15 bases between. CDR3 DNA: TGTGCCAGCAGGGGGGGTAAGGAGGACTACGAGCAGTACTTC. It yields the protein CASRGGKEDYEQYF.

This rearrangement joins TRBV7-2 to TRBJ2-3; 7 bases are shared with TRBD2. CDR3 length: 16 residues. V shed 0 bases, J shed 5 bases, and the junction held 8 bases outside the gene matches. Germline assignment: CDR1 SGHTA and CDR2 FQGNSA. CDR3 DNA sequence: TGTGCCAGCAGCTTAGCTAGCGGGCCTTTCTTAGATACGCAGTATTTT. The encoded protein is CASSLASGPFLDTQYF.

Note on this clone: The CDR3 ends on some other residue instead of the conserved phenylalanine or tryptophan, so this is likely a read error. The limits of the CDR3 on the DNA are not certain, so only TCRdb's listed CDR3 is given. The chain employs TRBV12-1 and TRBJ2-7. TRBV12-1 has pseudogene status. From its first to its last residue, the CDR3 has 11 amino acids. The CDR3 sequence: CASSLPGPLTS.

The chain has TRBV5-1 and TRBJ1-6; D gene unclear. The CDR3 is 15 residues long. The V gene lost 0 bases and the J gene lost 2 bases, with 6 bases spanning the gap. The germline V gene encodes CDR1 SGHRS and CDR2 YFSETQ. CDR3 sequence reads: CASSLGPPYNSPLHF. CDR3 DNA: TGCGCCAGCAGCTTGGGCCCACCCTATAATTCACCCCTCCACTTT. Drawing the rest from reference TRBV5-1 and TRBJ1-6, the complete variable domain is KAGVTQTPRYLIKTRGQQVTLSCSPISGHRSVSWYQQTPGQGLQFLFEYFSETQRNKGNFPGRFSGRQFSNSRSEMNVSTLELGDSALYLCASSLGPPYNSPLHFGNGTRLTVT.

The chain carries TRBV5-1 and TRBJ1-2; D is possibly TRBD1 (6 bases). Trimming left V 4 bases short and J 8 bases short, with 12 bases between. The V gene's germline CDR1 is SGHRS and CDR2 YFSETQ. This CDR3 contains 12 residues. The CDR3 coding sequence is TGCGCCAGCAGCAGACAGGTGGGGGGCTACACCTTC. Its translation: CASSRQVGGYTF.

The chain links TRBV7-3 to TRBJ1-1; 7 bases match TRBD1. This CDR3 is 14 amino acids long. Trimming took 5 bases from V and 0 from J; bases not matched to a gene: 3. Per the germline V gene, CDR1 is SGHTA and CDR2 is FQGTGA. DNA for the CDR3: TGTGCCAGCAGCACGGGACAGCTGAACACTGAAGCTTTCTTT. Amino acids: CASSTGQLNTEAFF.

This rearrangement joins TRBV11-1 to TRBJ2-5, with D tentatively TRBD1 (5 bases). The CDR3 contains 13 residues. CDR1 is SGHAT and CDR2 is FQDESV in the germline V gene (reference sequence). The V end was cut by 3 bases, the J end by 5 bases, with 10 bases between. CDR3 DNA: TGTGCCAGCAGCTTTCAGGGCCGGGAGACCCAGTACTTC. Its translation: CASSFQGRETQYF.

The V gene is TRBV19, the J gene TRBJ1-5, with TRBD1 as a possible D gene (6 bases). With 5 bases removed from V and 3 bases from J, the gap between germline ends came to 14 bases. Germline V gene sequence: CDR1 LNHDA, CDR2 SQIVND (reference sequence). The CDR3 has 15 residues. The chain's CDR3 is CASSAVQGFNQPQHF. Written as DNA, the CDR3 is TGTGCCAGTAGTGCCGTACAGGGTTTCAATCAGCCCCAGCATTTT.

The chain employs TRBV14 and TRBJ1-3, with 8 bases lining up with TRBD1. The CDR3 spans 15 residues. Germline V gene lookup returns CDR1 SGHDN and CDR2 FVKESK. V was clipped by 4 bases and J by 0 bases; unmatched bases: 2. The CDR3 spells CASSRQGHSGNTIYF. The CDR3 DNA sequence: TGTGCCAGCAGCCGACAGGGGCACTCTGGAAACACCATATATTTT.

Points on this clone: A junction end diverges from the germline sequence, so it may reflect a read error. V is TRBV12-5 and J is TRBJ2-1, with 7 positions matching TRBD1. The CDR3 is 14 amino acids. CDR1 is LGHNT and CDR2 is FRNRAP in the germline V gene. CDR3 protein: CASGGGQAYNEQFF. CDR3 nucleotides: TGTGCTAGTGGTGGAGGACAGGCCTATAATGAGCAGTTCTTC.